Detailed here is one T cell receptor beta chain. Its antigen is not known. These data originate in a study of glioma-infiltrating T cells after dendritic cell vaccination. Turning to the study itself: Treatment, given 2003 to 2012, was autologous tumor lysate-pulsed dendritic cell vaccination. Overall study results and limits: Longer survival after dendritic cell vaccination followed higher pretreatment TIL content.

The PCR used 60 V beta and 13 J beta primers. Some clones are missing from TCRdb's copy, which holds only in-frame ones; the method was immunoSEQ multiplex PCR. The repertoire consists of tens of thousands of clones, with more than 70% occurring once and the leading ten covering roughly 2.9%. Blood PBMC samples: pre-vaccination, two weeks post third vaccination, and at tumor progression. V lost 4 bases to trimming and J lost 6 bases; unmatched junction nucleotides: 10. CDR1 is SGHRS, CDR2 YFSETQ, per germline. The CDR3 has 16 residues. The specimen was blood, collected before dendritic cell vaccination. The chain is built from TRBV5-1 and TRBJ1-4; the match to TRBD1 covers 9 bases. This TCR was sampled from a human donor with glioblastoma. The CDR3 bases are TGCGCCAGCAGCGGCGACGTCGGGACAGGGTATGAAAAACTGTTTTTT. This encodes CASSGDVGTGYEKLFF. Combining the CDR3 with reference TRBV5-1 and TRBJ1-4 gives the whole variable domain KAGVTQTPRYLIKTRGQQVTLSCSPISGHRSVSWYQQTPGQGLQFLFEYFSETQRNKGNFPGRFSGRQFSNSRSEMNVSTLELGDSALYLCASSGDVGTGYEKLFFGSGTQLSVL.